These T cell receptor beta chains were read from a single sample in a study of T cells in Graves' hyperthyroidism and ophthalmopathy. TCRdb analysed the multiplex PCR reads with MiXCR anew, one entry per CDR3 protein. The data contain about 600,000 distinct CDR3 sequences, around 15% of them singletons. Sequenced: blood. Receptors originate from a woman aged 45-59 years with Graves' ophthalmopathy. CDR3s include the opening cysteine and the closing phenylalanine or tryptophan. Fields, in order: clone size, D gene, J gene, V gene, CDR3 DNA, CDR3 protein. The D gene is left open where the match is weak. Part of the rows lack a size; the others show once, few, many or a class for expanded clones.

many	TRBD1	TRBJ1-1	TRBV18	TGTGCCAGCTCACCCAAGACAGGGGCTACTGAAGCTTTCTTT	CASSPKTGATEAFF
many	NA	TRBJ2-1	TRBV5-1	TGCGCCAGCAGCTTGGCGCAGGGGTGGAGTTACAATGAGCAGTTCTTC	CASSLAQGWSYNEQFF
many	NA	TRBJ2-1	TRBV6-1	TGTGCCAGCAGTCTTTTCCCCCCGGGCCTCGTGGAGAATGAGCAGTTCTTC	CASSLFPPGLVENEQFF
many	TRBD2	TRBJ2-3	TRBV20-1	TGCAGTGCTAAGCGGGAGGGCCGCACAGATACGCAGTATTTT	CSAKREGRTDTQYF
many	NA	TRBJ2-1	TRBV12-3/TRBV12-4	TGTGCCAGCAGTCCCCAGACTAGTGGAAATTACAATGAGCAGTTCTTC	CASSPQTSGNYNEQFF
NA	NA	TRBJ2-2	TRBV7-2	TGTGCCAGCAGCTCGGACAAGGGAGGTTTAACCGGGGAGCTGTTTTTT	CASSSDKGGLTGELFF
many	TRBD1	TRBJ2-7	TRBV6-2/TRBV6-3	TGTGCCAGCAAGCGTGAGGGACAGGGCGGAAGGTCCTACGAGCAGTACTTC	CASKREGQGGRSYEQYF
many	NA	TRBJ2-7	TRBV7-2	TGTGCCAGCAGCTTGGATGTCGGGGCCCCCTACGAGCAGTACTTC	CASSLDVGAPYEQYF
few	NA	TRBJ2-7	TRBV6-2/TRBV6-3	TGTGCCAGCAGTTACTCAGCGGATGGTGGGATATACGAGCAGTACTTC	CASSYSADGGIYEQYF
many	TRBD1	TRBJ1-4	TRBV12-3/TRBV12-4	TGTGCCAGCAGTTTACCCCGACAGGGCACGGGAAAACTGTTTTTT	CASSLPRQGTGKLFF
many	TRBD2	TRBJ2-3	TRBV12-3/TRBV12-4	TGTGCCAGCAAGCGACTAGCGGGAGACACAGATACGCAGTATTTT	CASKRLAGDTDTQYF
few	TRBD1	TRBJ1-5	TRBV5-8	TGTGCCAGCAGCTTGGAGGTCGGGACAGTCAATCAGCCCCAGCATTTT	CASSLEVGTVNQPQHF
few	TRBD1	TRBJ2-4	TRBV5-1	TGCGCCAGCAGCTCCGAGGGACAGGGGGCCAAAAACATTCAGTACTTC	CASSSEGQGAKNIQYF
many	TRBD1	TRBJ2-3	TRBV6-6	TGTGCCAGCAGTTACTTCGGGACAGGGGAGAGGACAGATACGCAGTATTTT	CASSYFGTGERTDTQYF
many	TRBD2	TRBJ2-3	TRBV27	TGTGCCAGCAGGGCTAGCGGGGGATATACGCAGTATTTT	CASRASGGYTQYF
NA	TRBD2	TRBJ2-7	TRBV6-2/TRBV6-3	TGTGCCAGCAACAAACTAGCGGGAGGGAATGTCGTCTACGAGCAGTACTTC	CASNKLAGGNVVYEQYF
many	NA	TRBJ2-7	TRBV6-2/TRBV6-3	TGTGCCACATCAACCTCCCGCGGCAGGGTCCGTAACGAGCAGTACTTC	CATSTSRGRVRNEQYF
few	NA	TRBJ2-2	TRBV20-1	TGCAGTGCTAGAGACGAACTAGAGACGAACACCGGGGAGCTGTTTTTT	CSARDELETNTGELFF
many	TRBD2	TRBJ2-1	TRBV20-1	TGCAGTGCTACTCGTAGCGGGAGGGCCTACAATGAGCAGTTCTTC	CSATRSGRAYNEQFF
few	TRBD1	TRBJ1-4	TRBV5-1	TGCGCCAGCAGCGTACTTCCGACAGGGGCTAATGAAAAACTGTTTTTT	CASSVLPTGANEKLFF
few	TRBD2	TRBJ2-1	TRBV3-1	TGTGCCAGCAGCCTAGCTAGCGGGAGGGTCTACAATGAGCAGTTCTTC	CASSLASGRVYNEQFF
NA	NA	TRBJ1-4	TRBV9	TGTGCCAGCAGCGGTTCTGCTCAAACAACTAATGAAAAACTGTTTTTT	CASSGSAQTTNEKLFF